This is a list of T cell receptor beta chains from one sample in a study of blood T cell repertoires in COVID-19. The method was immunoSEQ multiplex PCR; TCRdb's version includes in-frame clones alone and lacks a portion of them. This table has roughly 100,000 clones, roughly 84% appearing once. Sample: peripheral blood. These receptors were taken from a human donor in a cohort sampled during active COVID-19. The CDR3 runs from the conserved cysteine through the conserved F or W. Fields, in order: D gene, J gene, clone size, V gene, CDR3 DNA, CDR3 protein. D genes are given only for firm matches. The size field is filled for only some rows; it gives once, few, many or a size class.

>-|TRBJ1-5|-|TRBV5-1
TGCGCCAGCAGCTTGGAGGGTGCGGGGAATCAGCCCCAGCATTTT
CASSLEGAGNQPQHF
>-|TRBJ1-3|-|TRBV7-6
TGTGCCAGCAGCTTAACAGGCCTCTCTGGAAACACCATATATTTT
CASSLTGLSGNTIYF
>TRBD2|TRBJ2-3|once|TRBV5-6
TGTGCCAGCAGCTTGTTTCGGGGGGTAAGCACAGATACGCAGTATTTT
CASSLFRGVSTDTQYF
>-|TRBJ1-5|-|TRBV6-2/TRBV6-3
TGTGCCAGCAGTTACTCGTCCGTATATAGCAATCAGCCCCAGCATTTT
CASSYSSVYSNQPQHF
>-|TRBJ1-1|-|TRBV20-1
TGCAGTGCTAGTGTGCAGGATTCGCGGAACACTGAAGCTTTCTTT
CSASVQDSRNTEAFF
>-|TRBJ2-3|-|TRBV4-3
TGCGCCAGTTCACAGGATGGCGGCACAGATACGCAGTATTTT
CASSQDGGTDTQYF
>-|TRBJ1-1|-|TRBV10-3
TGTGCCATCAGATCCGACCGGGGGAAACCTGAAGCTTTCTTT
CAIRSDRGKPEAFF
>-|TRBJ1-3|few|TRBV7-6
TGTGCCAGCAGCTCCGGGGGGGCTCCTGGAAACACCATATATTTT
CASSSGGAPGNTIYF
>-|TRBJ1-1|once|TRBV24-1
TGTGCCACCAGTGATTATTCAGGGCGGGCTTTCTTT
CATSDYSGRAFF
>-|TRBJ1-6|once|TRBV3-1/TRBV3-2
TGTGCCAGCAGCCAAGCCCCCGCCTCGGGGAATTCACCCCTCCACTTT
CASSQAPASGNSPLHF
>-|TRBJ1-5|-|TRBV7-9
TGTGCCAGCAGCTCTATTGGTGCAGGGTTCAATCAGCCCCAGCATTTT
CASSSIGAGFNQPQHF
>-|TRBJ2-2|once|TRBV5-1
TGCGCCAGCAGCCCCGGGGTCGGTTCGAACACCGGGGAGCTGTTTTTT
CASSPGVGSNTGELFF
>TRBD1|TRBJ1-2|-|TRBV6-2/TRBV6-3
TGTGCCAGCAGTTACACCGGACAGGGTACCTATGGCTACACCTTC
CASSYTGQGTYGYTF
>-|TRBJ2-1|-|TRBV5-6
TGTGCCAGCAGCCCGGACCCGGGGAATGAGCAGTTCTTC
CASSPDPGNEQFF
>-|TRBJ1-1|-|TRBV6-4
TGTGCCAGCAGTGACCGAACAGGCAACTTGAACACTGAAGCTTTCTTT
CASSDRTGNLNTEAFF
>TRBD2|TRBJ2-3|-|TRBV7-9
TGTGCCAGCAGCCCAAAGAGGACTAGCGGGACCACAGATACGCAGTATTTT
CASSPKRTSGTTDTQYF
>-|TRBJ1-1|-|TRBV7-8
TGTGCCAGCAGCTTAGGGCGGCAAAACACTGAAGCTTTCTTT
CASSLGRQNTEAFF
>-|TRBJ1-1|-|TRBV5-6
TGTGCCAGCAGCGAACCGACAGGGAACACTGAAGCTTTCTTT
CASSEPTGNTEAFF
>-|TRBJ1-6|-|TRBV6-1
TGTGCCAGCAGTGAGAACCAGGGCATTAATTCTGGCCTCCACTTT
CASSENQGINSGLHF
>TRBD1|TRBJ2-7|-|TRBV19
TGTGCCAGTAGTACGGGACAGGGCTACGAGCAGTACTTC
CASSTGQGYEQYF
>-|TRBJ1-4|-|TRBV5-8
TGTGCCAGCAGTCTCACACAGGCTAATGAAAAACTGTTTTTT
CASSLTQANEKLFF
>TRBD1|TRBJ1-6|-|TRBV10-3
TGTGCCATCAGGGACAGGGCCAATAATTCACCCCTCCACTTT
CAIRDRANNSPLHF
>TRBD1|TRBJ2-7|-|TRBV6-5
TGTGCCAGCAGTCGAGGACAGGGCGTCCACGAGCAGTACTTC
CASSRGQGVHEQYF
>-|TRBJ1-1|-|TRBV28
TGTGCCAGCAGTGCGGCGGGAGGTACTGAAGCTTTCTTT
CASSAAGGTEAFF
>-|TRBJ1-4|-|TRBV19
TGTGCCAGTACTTCCGGGGAGGCAACTAATGAAAAACTGTTTTTT
CASTSGEATNEKLFF
>TRBD2|TRBJ2-7|once|TRBV5-4
TGTGCCAGCAGCTTGGAGACTAGCGGGGGCCTTAACTACGAGCAGTACTTC
CASSLETSGGLNYEQYF
>-|TRBJ1-5|few|TRBV5-1
TGCGCCAGCAGCTTACAAGGGGAGGGCCAGCCCCAGCATTTT
CASSLQGEGQPQHF
>-|TRBJ2-2|-|TRBV4-1
TGCGCCAGCAGCCAAGATGGAGGGTCCGGGGAGCTGTTTTTT
CASSQDGGSGELFF
>-|TRBJ1-1|-|TRBV3-1/TRBV3-2
TGTGCCAGCAGCCAAGAAGCAGGGAACGTTCGCAACATGAACACTGAAGCTTTCTTT
CASSQEAGNVRNMNTEAFF
>TRBD2|TRBJ2-5|-|TRBV27
TGTGCCAGCAGGACTAGCGGGGGAAAAGGGACCCAGTACTTC
CASRTSGGKGTQYF
>TRBD1|TRBJ2-2|-|TRBV5-1
TGCGCCAGCAGCCTCGGGACAGCCACCGGGGAGCTGTTTTTT
CASSLGTATGELFF
>TRBD1|TRBJ2-7|-|TRBV5-1
TGCGCCAGCAGCCCTGACAGGGGCAGCGACGAGCAGTACTTC
CASSPDRGSDEQYF
>-|TRBJ2-3|-|TRBV29-1
TGCAGCGTTGAAGAACACGGGGGTTCGGGCACAGATACGCAGTATTTT
CSVEEHGGSGTDTQYF
>TRBD2|TRBJ2-5|-|TRBV6-2/TRBV6-3
TGTGCCAGCAGCCACGATAGCGGGGGGATGGAGACCCAGTACTTC
CASSHDSGGMETQYF
>TRBD1|TRBJ2-7|-|TRBV18
TGTGCCAGCTCGGCTGGACAGGGGTCTGGCGAGCAGTACTTC
CASSAGQGSGEQYF
>-|TRBJ2-7|-|TRBV11-2
TGTGCCAGCAGCTTAGATCTGGCTTCGTACGAGCAGTACTTC
CASSLDLASYEQYF
>-|TRBJ1-1|-|TRBV3-1/TRBV3-2
TGTGCCAGCAGCCTCCGTCGACAGAACACTGAAGCTTTCTTT
CASSLRRQNTEAFF
>-|TRBJ1-2|-|TRBV5-8
TGTGCCAGCAGCTTGCGTAGTAACTATGGCTACACCTTC
CASSLRSNYGYTF
>TRBD2|TRBJ2-3|-|TRBV10-1
TGCGCCAGCAGTGCAGCGGGGGTCGCAGATACGCAGTATTTT
CASSAAGVADTQYF
>TRBD1|TRBJ1-1|-|TRBV27
TGTGCCAGCAGGAAACCGACAGGGGGGTACACTGAAGCTTTCTTT
CASRKPTGGYTEAFF
>-|TRBJ2-5|-|TRBV7-9
TGTGCCAGCAGCCCACGGGCAGGCCGCGGGGAGACCCAGTACTTC
CASSPRAGRGETQYF